One sample yielded the 23 T cell receptor beta chains listed below, sequenced in a study of cytomegalovirus exposure and HLA in healthy donors. The PCR used 60 Vbeta and 13 Jbeta primers. Assay used: immunoSEQ multiplex PCR; TCRdb lists only in-frame clones, some missing. The repertoire holds around 200,000 clones, with about 59% as singletons. Sequenced sample: PBMCs. The receptors originated from a man aged 35-49 years in good health and CMV-seronegative.

Here the CDR3 reads CAWSVRDREETQYF. CDR3 DNA sequence: TGTGCCTGGAGTGTTAGGGACAGGGAAGAGACCCAGTACTTC. The genes are TRBV30 and TRBJ2-5; 9 bases line up with TRBD1. The CDR3 consists of 14 residues. Germline values: CDR1 GTSNPN, CDR2 SVGIG (reference sequence). V lost 0 bases, J lost 3 bases, and 2 bases stayed unmatched. Supplemented by reference TRBV30 and TRBJ2-5, the full variable domain reads SQTIHQWPATLVQPVGSPLSLECTVEGTSNPNLYWYRQAAGRGLQLLFYSVGIGQISSEVPQNLSASRPQDRQFILSSKKLLLSDSGFYLCAWSVRDREETQYFGPGTRLLVL.

This rearrangement joins TRBV18 to TRBJ1-6; D is unresolved. V lost 1 base, J lost 8 bases, and 18 bases lay in between. CDR1 is KGHSH and CDR2 is LQKENI in the germline V gene. CDR3 length equals 17 residues. This CDR3 is CASSPLAGPPLDSPLHF. The CDR3 bases are TGTGCCAGCTCACCACTGGCAGGCCCCCCTTTGGATTCACCCCTCCACTTT.

The chain couples TRBV10-3 to TRBJ2-1; 9 positions match TRBD2. Germline loops: CDR1 ENHRY, CDR2 SYGVKD. The CDR3 is 15 residues long. Trimming took 4 bases from V and 5 from J; bases not matched to a gene: 6. The CDR3 DNA reads TGTGCCATCAGTGGTTTTGCGGGAGGGAACAATGAGCAGTTCTTC. Amino acids: CAISGFAGGNNEQFF.

The chain combines TRBV5-1 with TRBJ2-7; D remains ambiguous. V was trimmed by 0 bases and J by 0 bases, leaving 7 bases between them. CDR1 SGHRS and CDR2 YFSETQ come from the germline V gene. There are 14 residues in the CDR3. This CDR3 is CASSLGRVSYEQYF. The CDR3 DNA is TGCGCCAGCAGCTTGGGACGGGTCTCCTACGAGCAGTACTTC.

The chain carries TRBV25-1 and TRBJ1-1, with TRBD1 identical over 7 bases. The CDR3 is made up of 13 amino acids. V shed 7 bases and J 2 bases; nucleotides not matched to a gene: 4. The germline CDR1 and CDR2 sequences are MGHDK and SYGVNS. The CDR3 sequence is CASKEGANTEAFF. The CDR3 DNA is TGTGCCAGCAAAGAGGGGGCCAACACTGAAGCTTTCTTT.

The chain carries TRBV10-3 and TRBJ2-5; 8 positions match TRBD1. The end of the DNA fits TRBJ2-7 better, so the J call may be wrong. The germline V gene encodes CDR1 ENHRY and CDR2 SYGVKD. This CDR3 is built from 16 residues. The CDR3 loop reads CAIRSDRDGSSYEQYF. CDR3 coding DNA: TGTGCCATCAGATCGGACAGGGATGGGAGCTCCTACGAGCAGTACTTC.

This chain links TRBV29-1 with TRBJ2-1, with 8 bases fitting TRBD1. The CDR3 has 10 amino acids. The junction had 6 bases not matched to a gene; V was cut back by 6 bases and J by 14 bases. In germline, CDR1 is SQVTM, CDR2 ANQGSEA. CDR3 loop: CSVDRVGEFF. DNA of the CDR3: TGCAGCGTGGACAGGGTAGGGGAGTTCTTC.

The CDR3 DNA follows: TGTGCCAGTAGTCTCGGGGGAGGGCCCCGTTCACCCCTCCACTTT. It translates to CASSLGGGPRSPLHF. This rearrangement joins TRBV19 to TRBJ1-6; possible D gene TRBD1, 5 bases. The length of the CDR3 is 15 residues. The V gene's germline CDR1 is LNHDA and CDR2 SQIVND (reference sequence). V shed 5 bases and J shed 9 bases, with 17 bases lying between them.

CDR3 DNA: TGTGCCAGCAGCTTATTCGGGGAGGGCGGTGAAAAACTGTTTTTT. It specifies CASSLFGEGGEKLFF. The chain is built from TRBV7-9 and TRBJ1-4; D unresolved. This CDR3 has 15 residues. The germline CDR1 and CDR2 sequences are SEHNR and FQNEAQ (reference sequence). V was pared by 2 bases and J by 7 bases, with 14 bases between.

The V and J genes are TRBV6-1 and TRBJ2-1; D is perhaps TRBD2 (6 bases). This CDR3 has 16 residues. V was trimmed by 0 bases and J by 5 bases, leaving 14 bases between them. Germline CDR1 MNHNS, CDR2 SASEGT. CDR3 in DNA: TGTGCCAGCAGTGAAGCGGTGCGGGGTTTTCACAATGAGCAGTTCTTC. It specifies CASSEAVRGFHNEQFF.

Worth noting for this clone: Other nucleotide sequences from this sample produce the same CDR3. This rearrangement joins TRBV6-5 to TRBJ2-2; 8 positions match TRBD2. Trimming took 8 bases from V and 6 from J; bases not matched to a gene: 2. The CDR3 contains 12 residues. Per the germline V gene, CDR1 is MNHEY and CDR2 is SVGAGI. DNA for the CDR3: TGTGCCAGCCGCGGGGGGCCCGGGGAGCTGTTTTTT. It yields the protein CASRGGPGELFF.

The V and J genes are TRBV5-1 and TRBJ2-3, with 11 bases aligning to TRBD2. Germline V CDR1 and CDR2: SGHRS, YFSETQ. This CDR3 comprises 17 residues. V shed 0 bases and J 5 bases; nucleotides not matched to a gene: 8. The CDR3 is CASSLGVAGGPEDTQYF. As DNA, the CDR3 is TGCGCCAGCAGCTTGGGGGTAGCGGGGGGGCCCGAAGATACGCAGTATTTT.

This clone has a single count. V gene TRBV29-1 combines with J gene TRBJ1-2; 9 bases agree with TRBD1. Trimming cost V 6 bases and J 7 bases; bases outside gene matches: 9. Germline CDR1 is SQVTM and CDR2 is ANQGSEA. This CDR3 comprises 13 residues. CDR3 region: CSVSPGQGGGYTF. CDR3 coding DNA: TGCAGCGTCAGCCCGGGACAGGGCGGTGGCTACACCTTC.

The chain uses TRBV7-9 and TRBJ1-2; D possibly corresponds to TRBD1 (5 bases). CDR3 size: 13 residues. The ends were cut back, 0 bases at V and 7 bases at J, with 9 bases in the middle. Germline V gene lookup returns CDR1 SEHNR and CDR2 FQNEAQ (reference sequence). The CDR3 loop is CASSLAQGSGYTF. In DNA form, the CDR3 reads TGTGCCAGCAGCTTAGCGCAGGGTAGTGGCTACACCTTC.

The rearrangement links TRBV29-1 to TRBJ2-1, with D possibly matching TRBD2 (5 bases). V was pared by 6 bases and J by 4 bases, with 19 bases between. The CDR3 covers 15 residues. Germline V CDR1 and CDR2: SQVTM, ANQGSEA. The CDR3: CSVAPGGGTYNEQFF. The CDR3 DNA follows: TGCAGCGTGGCCCCGGGTGGAGGCACATACAATGAGCAGTTCTTC.

V and J are TRBV5-5 and TRBJ2-7, with D possibly TRBD2 on 5 matching bases. The CDR3 sequence is 14 residues long. V gave up 0 bases and J gave up 1 base, with 8 bases separating them. Germline V gene data show CDR1 as SGHKS and CDR2 as YYEKEE (reference sequence). The CDR3 DNA is TGTGCCAGCAGCTTGGACGGGAATTCCTACGAGCAGTACTTC. It is translated as CASSLDGNSYEQYF. The full variable domain, completed using reference TRBV5-5 and TRBJ2-7, is DAGVTQSPTHLIKTRGQQVTLRCSPISGHKSVSWYQQVLGQGPQFIFQYYEKEERGRGNFPDRFSARQFPNYSSELNVNALLLGDSALYLCASSLDGNSYEQYFGPGTRLTVT.

This chain links TRBV11-2 with TRBJ1-1, with 7 nucleotides matching TRBD1. Germline V gives CDR1 SGHAT, CDR2 FQNNGV. The CDR3 totals 14 residues. The V and J ends lost 3 bases and 4 bases, in that order; junction bases with no gene match: 5. The CDR3 loop is CASSFDRESTEAFF. CDR3 in DNA: TGTGCCAGCAGCTTTGACAGGGAGTCCACTGAAGCTTTCTTT.

This chain uses TRBV30 with TRBJ2-7; D possibly corresponds to TRBD1 (6 bases). From germline, CDR1 is GTSNPN and CDR2 SVGIG (reference sequence). CDR3 length: 12 residues. V was clipped by 5 bases and J by 3 bases, with 11 bases between them. The CDR3 is CAWQQGNYEQYF. The CDR3 DNA reads as TGTGCCTGGCAACAGGGTAACTACGAGCAGTACTTC.

This chain joins TRBV5-1 and TRBJ2-5; D is perhaps TRBD2 (6 bases). This CDR3 region has 13 residues. Trimming stripped 4 bases from V and 5 bases from J, with 12 bases between. The V gene's germline CDR1 is SGHRS and CDR2 YFSETQ. CDR3 bases: TGCGCCAGCAGCATTGGGGGGTCTGAGACCCAGTACTTC. Its protein is CASSIGGSETQYF.

V usage is TRBV29-1 and J usage is TRBJ1-5, with a tentative D call TRBD1 (5 bases). This CDR3 contains 11 residues. Germline lookup yields CDR1 SQVTM and CDR2 ANQGSEA. V lost 7 bases and J lost 5, with 9 bases in between. The DNA of the CDR3 is TGCAGCGCTGGGGCGGATCAGCCCCAGCATTTT. Its protein product is CSAGADQPQHF.

The V and J genes are TRBV5-6 and TRBJ1-4; D is possibly TRBD1 (6 bases). This CDR3 has 16 amino acids. Germline lookup yields CDR1 SGHDT and CDR2 YYEEEE. V gave up 4 bases and J gave up 4 bases, with 17 bases separating them. In DNA, the CDR3 is TGTGCCAGCAGCAAAGAAACAGGGCTCGGTAATGAAAAACTGTTTTTT. Protein: CASSKETGLGNEKLFF.

The genes are TRBV6-1 and TRBJ1-2; 8 bases are a match to TRBD1. This CDR3 contains 14 residues. V shed 7 bases and J 0 bases; nucleotides not matched to a gene: 4. Germline V gives CDR1 MNHNS, CDR2 SASEGT. Here the CDR3 reads CASTRQGTNYGYTF. CDR3 nucleotide sequence: TGTGCCAGCACCAGACAGGGGACTAACTATGGCTACACCTTC.

V is TRBV7-2 and J is TRBJ2-2; the D gene is possibly TRBD1 (6 bases). The CDR3 has 15 residues. Trimming shortened V by 2 bases and J by 7 bases, and 14 bases separated the two germline ends. Germline V gene sequence: CDR1 SGHTA, CDR2 FQGNSA. CDR3 sequence: CASSLSTGRLGELFF. Written as DNA, the CDR3 is TGTGCCAGCAGCTTATCAACAGGGCGTCTCGGGGAGCTGTTTTTT.